This TCR beta chain was found in a study of OX40 agonist ivuxolimab in advanced cancers. Turning to the study itself: Each patient was given ivuxolimab into a vein every 2 weeks, at 0.01 to 10 mg/kg. Of the participants, under 50% had some prior anti-PD-1, anti-PD-L1 or anti-CTLA-4 therapy, which was allowed. Broader study findings: Compared with CD4+, CD8+ T cells on average had more expanded clones.

Data came from immunoSEQ multiplex PCR; TCRdb stores just in-frame clones and leaves some out. The repertoire holds about 62,000 clones, with approximately 86% as singletons. About this clone: Its cognate antigen is unknown.

A history of autoimmune disease or systemic immunosuppression excluded patients. The TCR originated in an adult with an advanced solid tumor such as melanoma, head and neck, liver or kidney cancer. Sequenced here: CD4+ or CD8+ T cells sorted from blood, sampled in a trial of the OX40 agonist ivuxolimab.

This CDR3 reads CSASNLAKNIQYF. DNA for the CDR3: TGCAGCGCTTCCAATCTAGCCAAAAACATTCAGTACTTC. This sequence joins TRBV29-1 and TRBJ2-4; D not resolved. The germline V gene has CDR1 SQVTM and CDR2 ANQGSEA. This CDR3 contains 13 residues. With 7 bases removed from V and 0 bases from J, the gap between germline ends came to 10 bases.